This T cell receptor beta chain derives from a study of beta chain features in type 1 diabetes. Overall study: No patient-donor differences in age, gender, total cells or subset yield. Sorted cells, about 99 million in number, were examined across all samples.

The investigators reverse transcribed all of the isolated RNA, so they sequenced expressed TCRB transcripts. Using immunoSEQ multiplex PCR, the repertoire was profiled, and TCRdb retains in-frame clones only, with some absent. The sample carries about 53,000 clones, about 60% recorded once. The germline V gene has CDR1 MGHDK and CDR2 SYGVNS. CDR3 length equals 11 residues. The V end lost 6 bases, the J end lost 3 bases, and 6 bases lay between the germline ends. This clone was observed a few times. Its antigen is as yet unknown. Study-wide results and limits: A moderate, significant TCRB CDR3 shortening appeared in type 1 diabetes across four CD4+ subsets. Compared with healthy donors, patients appeared to share more similar naive, central memory and regulatory TCRB repertoires.

It was one heparinised blood draw, averaging approximately 100 mL, that each donor gave. The chain uses TRBV25-1 and TRBJ2-7, with D uncertain. Sequenced sample: stem cell memory CD4+ T cells from blood. This clonotype originated in a woman aged 25 to 39 with type 1 diabetes. The CDR3, as DNA: TGTGCCAGCAGCCTAAACTACGAGCAGTACTTC. Residues: CASSLNYEQYF.